Listed here are 15 T cell receptor beta chains from one sample, sequenced in a study of blood T cell repertoires in COVID-19. TCRdb keeps only in-frame clones here, not all; method: immunoSEQ multiplex PCR. This sample has about 380,000 clones, with roughly 90% found just once. Input material: peripheral blood. The receptors shown here come from a man between 18 and 35 years old with active or convalescent COVID-19.

V and J are TRBV6-5 and TRBJ1-5, with 7 bases identical to TRBD1. The ends lost 6 bases at V and 1 base at J; junction bases unmatched: 3. Looked up from germline, CDR1 is MNHEY and CDR2 is SVGAGI. The CDR3 runs to 14 residues. The DNA for the CDR3 is TGTGCCAGCAGACCGACAGGGAGCAATCAGCCCCAGCATTTT. Amino acid sequence: CASRPTGSNQPQHF.

The chain has TRBV5-6 and TRBJ2-7; 7 nucleotides match TRBD2. CDR1 is SGHDT, CDR2 YYEEEE, per germline. The CDR3 sequence is 13 residues long. J gave up 0 bases and V 5 bases, and 2 bases lay outside the gene matches. This CDR3 is CASRGGASYEQYF. CDR3 coding DNA: TGTGCCAGCAGGGGAGGGGCCTCCTACGAGCAGTACTTC.

This chain uses TRBV7-9 with TRBJ1-6, with D possibly TRBD1 on 5 matching bases. V gave up 3 bases and J gave up 0 bases, with 9 bases separating them. Germline-derived CDR1 and CDR2 are SEHNR and FQNEAQ (reference sequence). This CDR3 is built from 16 residues. The DNA for the CDR3 is TGTGCCAGCAGCTTCGGACAAGGCTCCTATAATTCACCCCTCCACTTT. Its translation is CASSFGQGSYNSPLHF.

The gene calls are TRBV15 and TRBJ2-1, with TRBD2 matching over 11 bases. The CDR3 spans 18 residues. V shed 2 bases, J shed 2 bases, and the junction held 8 bases outside the gene matches. Germline lookup yields CDR1 LNHNV and CDR2 YYDKDF (reference sequence). For the CDR3, the DNA is TGTGCCACCAGCAGAAAGGGGGGACTAGCGGCAACCTACAATGAGCAGTTCTTC. Translation gives CATSRKGGLAATYNEQFF.

V usage is TRBV6-5 and J usage is TRBJ2-1; TRBD2 matches 7 bases. With V trimmed by 7 bases and J by 3 bases, 6 bases remained unmatched. There are 14 residues in the CDR3. Germline V lookup: CDR1 MNHEY, CDR2 SVGAGI. CDR3 sequence (DNA): TGTGCCAGCAAAACAGCGGGGTTCTACAATGAGCAGTTCTTC. Protein sequence: CASKTAGFYNEQFF.

The chain recombines TRBV7-3 with TRBJ2-1; the match to TRBD2 covers 10 bases. The CDR3 is made up of 17 amino acids. V dropped 4 bases and J dropped 4; count of bases not matched to a gene: 10. The germline gives CDR1 SGHTA, CDR2 FQGTGA. The CDR3 DNA reads TGTGCCAGCAGCTCTAGCGGGAGAATGGGTGGATACAATGAGCAGTTCTTC. Amino acid sequence: CASSSSGRMGGYNEQFF.

The CDR3 protein is CASSRTQSSYNEQFF. CDR3 DNA: TGTGCCAGCAGCCGGACTCAAAGCTCCTACAATGAGCAGTTCTTC. The chain is built from TRBV16 and TRBJ2-1, with D maybe TRBD2 (5 bases). V dropped 4 bases and J dropped 0 bases, with 10 bases sitting between them. The CDR3 is 15 residues long. Looked up from germline, CDR1 is KGHSY and CDR2 is FQNENV.

A single count supports this clone. The sample has other DNA sequences that encode this CDR3 too. This chain uses TRBV24-1 with TRBJ2-1, with a possible D match to TRBD1 (5 bases). Between the trimmed V and J ends, which lost 7 bases and 0 bases, there was a span of 6 bases. This CDR3 is built from 13 residues. The germline CDR1 and CDR2 sequences are KGHDR and SFDVKD. CDR3 loop: CATRQGSYNEQFF. CDR3 sequence (DNA): TGTGCCACCAGGCAGGGCTCCTACAATGAGCAGTTCTTC.

The rearrangement links TRBV12-3 or TRBV12-4 to TRBJ2-7; 9 bases align to TRBD1. The V gene end was trimmed by 1 base and the J gene end by 5 bases; junction bases not matched to a gene: 0. This CDR3 spans 13 amino acids. The CDR3 nucleotides are TGTGCCAGCAGTTTAGGGACAGGGGACGAGCAGTACTTC. Encoded protein: CASSLGTGDEQYF.

The chain has TRBV7-9 and TRBJ2-7, with TRBD1 matching 9 bases. V was clipped by 5 bases and J by 5 bases; unmatched bases: 10. Germline V gene lookup returns CDR1 SEHNR and CDR2 FQNEAQ (reference sequence). This CDR3 contains 15 residues. CDR3 sequence: CASSASGTGFNEQYF. DNA for the CDR3: TGTGCCAGCAGCGCCTCCGGGACAGGGTTCAACGAGCAGTACTTC.

Concerning this clone itself: Other DNA sequences in this specimen translate into the identical CDR3. The CDR3 region has the DNA TGTGCCAGCAGCGTAGGGCCCAGCTACAATGAGCAGTTCTTC. The encoded protein is CASSVGPSYNEQFF. The chain has TRBV9 and TRBJ2-1; D is unresolved. Germline values: CDR1 SGDLS, CDR2 YYNGEE. V was cut by 0 bases and J by 3 bases, with 7 bases left in between. CDR3 size: 14 residues.

The gene calls are TRBV6-5 and TRBJ1-5; 7 nucleotides line up with TRBD1. From germline, CDR1 is MNHEY and CDR2 SVGAGI. The ends lost 7 bases at V and 2 bases at J; junction bases unmatched: 8. This CDR3 has 15 amino acids. The CDR3 DNA follows: TGTGCCAGCACCCCAAAAACAGGGGGCAATCAGCCCCAGCATTTT. As protein: CASTPKTGGNQPQHF.

This sequence joins TRBV7-8 and TRBJ2-7, with D possibly being TRBD2 (6 bases). Germline V gene lookup returns CDR1 SGHVS and CDR2 FQNEAQ. CDR3 length: 14 amino acids. The V end was cut by 4 bases, the J end by 6 bases, with 16 bases between. CDR3 residues: CASSSTRGRSEQYF. The CDR3 DNA sequence: TGTGCCAGCAGCTCGACTAGAGGAAGGAGCGAGCAGTACTTC.

This clone was found once. The J gene is TRBJ2-7, the V gene TRBV11-1; 7 nucleotides line up with TRBD1. The CDR3 contains 15 residues. Germline V gene data show CDR1 as SGHAT and CDR2 as FQDESV (reference sequence). Unmatched junction bases numbered 4, after V lost 1 base and J lost 1 base. The CDR3 bases are TGTGCCAGCAGCTTAGATGGGACAGAGTCCTACGAGCAGTACTTC. Encoded protein: CASSLDGTESYEQYF.

A few counts support this clone. The gene calls are TRBV28 and TRBJ1-5; the match to TRBD1 covers 7 bases. From germline, CDR1 is MDHEN and CDR2 SYDVKM. Trimming cost V 8 bases and J 4 bases; bases outside gene matches: 8. This CDR3 comprises 14 residues. This CDR3 reads CASCRDRGNQPQHF. DNA for the CDR3: TGTGCCAGCTGCCGGGACAGAGGGAATCAGCCCCAGCATTTT.